This T cell receptor (beta chain) was found in a study of T cell repertoires in cytomegalovirus infection. Findings and caveats of the study: Dominating the ex vivo response were TCR beta clonotypes that were CMV-specific and HLA-C-restricted.

On this clonotype itself: Its antigen is not known.

MiXCR was run by TCRdb on the reads, yielding one entry per CDR3 protein. The sample includes 360,000 or so distinct CDR3 sequences, approximately 30% of them seen just once. V lost 1 base, J lost 8 bases, and 5 bases stayed unmatched. This CDR3 spans 14 amino acids. Germline CDR1 SGHKS, CDR2 YYEKEE (reference sequence). The sequencing here drew on cultured PBMCs, taken from culture after CMV antigen stimulation. The clonotype comes from a human donor in good health (CMV status not recorded). Some clones in this sample may be carry-over from other donors' samples. The J gene is TRBJ2-1, the V gene TRBV5-5; 8 nucleotides match TRBD1. The CDR3 DNA reads as TGTGCCAGCAGCTTGCCCGGGACAGGACATGAGCAGTTCTTC. Translated, it gives CASSLPGTGHEQFF. The entire variable domain, with the rest obtained from reference TRBV5-5 and TRBJ2-1, is as follows: DAGVTQSPTHLIKTRGQQVTLRCSPISGHKSVSWYQQVLGQGPQFIFQYYEKEERGRGNFPDRFSARQFPNYSSELNVNALLLGDSALYLCASSLPGTGHEQFFGPGTRLTVL.